This T cell receptor beta chain was retrieved from a study of blood T cell repertoires in COVID-19. CDR3 length equals 19 residues. Losses at the gene ends were 2 bases for V and 3 bases for J; bases not matched to a gene: 17. The germline V gene encodes CDR1 SGHVS and CDR2 FNYEAQ. Assay: immunoSEQ multiplex PCR; the TCRdb copy retains only in-frame clones and omits some. This table holds about 170,000 clones, approximately 83% found once. The source material was peripheral blood. The receptor's source is a man aged 65 to 79 with active or convalescent COVID-19. V usage is TRBV7-6 and J usage is TRBJ2-7, with TRBD2 matching 9 bases. CDR3 residues: CASSLTPSGDAAGGYEQYF. CDR3 DNA sequence: TGTGCCAGCAGCTTAACGCCCTCTGGGGACGCAGCGGGAGGCTACGAGCAGTACTTC.